Following are 13 T cell receptor beta chains from one sample sequenced in a study of cytotoxic CD8 clonotypes in ibrutinib-treated CLL. Some clones are missing from TCRdb's copy, which holds only in-frame ones; the method was immunoSEQ multiplex PCR. The sample lists roughly 110,000 clones, more than 55% occurring once. Sequences were derived from PBMCs, sampled after 24 months of ibrutinib treatment. Receptors originate from a human donor with chronic lymphocytic leukemia.

The chain joins TRBV5-1 to TRBJ2-7; 11 nucleotides match TRBD2. Germline V gene data show CDR1 as SGHRS and CDR2 as YFSETQ. This CDR3 has 15 residues. J lost 6 bases, V lost 2 bases, and 7 bases had no gene match. CDR3 sequence: CASSFKTSGEAEQYF. In nucleotides, the CDR3 is TGCGCCAGCAGCTTCAAGACTAGCGGGGAGGCCGAGCAGTACTTC.

This clone appeared a few times. The J gene is TRBJ2-3, the V gene TRBV11-3; tentatively, D is TRBD2 (6 bases). With 6 bases removed from V and 5 bases from J, the gap between germline ends came to 21 bases. Germline lookup yields CDR1 SGHNT and CDR2 YENEEA. The CDR3 consists of 16 residues. The CDR3 here is CASRRPGVMDGDTQYF. Written as DNA, the CDR3 is TGTGCCAGCAGACGCCCGGGAGTGATGGATGGAGATACGCAGTATTTT.

The genes are TRBV4-2 and TRBJ1-2; tentatively, D is TRBD1 (6 bases). CDR1 and CDR2 (germline): LGHNA, YNFKEQ. The V gene lost 2 bases and the J gene lost 8 bases, with 12 bases spanning the gap. The CDR3 totals 13 residues. The CDR3 nucleotides read TGTGCCAGCAGCCAATCTCAGGGGTACGGCTACACCTTC. It specifies CASSQSQGYGYTF.

The chain is built from TRBV25-1 and TRBJ2-1; 10 bases are shared with TRBD1. The CDR3 has 15 residues. V dropped 4 bases and J dropped 8; count of bases not matched to a gene: 8. Germline V gene sequence: CDR1 MGHDK, CDR2 SYGVNS. The CDR3 region is CASSARDRGGDEQFF. The CDR3 nucleotides are TGTGCCAGCAGTGCACGGGACAGGGGCGGCGATGAGCAGTTCTTC.

The CDR3, as DNA: TGTGCCAGCAGTAAAAGGGAAGGGGGGGTAGGGACCCAGTACTTC. It translates to CASSKREGGVGTQYF. The chain is built from TRBV6-6 and TRBJ2-5; D may be TRBD2 (7 bases). CDR1 is MNHNY, CDR2 SVGAGI, per germline (reference sequence). Trimming took 5 bases from V and 7 from J, leaving 20 bases between them. This CDR3 is 15 amino acids long.

This clone has only a few counts. The rearrangement joins TRBV6-1 to TRBJ1-6; 10 bases align to TRBD1. The V and J ends lost 7 bases and 11 bases, in that order; junction bases with no gene match: 5. The CDR3 loop spans 13 amino acids. Germline V lookup: CDR1 MNHNS, CDR2 SASEGT. The DNA of the CDR3 is TGTGCCAGCACGGACAGGGGGAGGACACCCCTCCACTTT. Translation: CASTDRGRTPLHF.

CDR3 loop: CSAGGLERDHEQYF. CDR3 DNA: TGCAGCGCGGGGGGCCTAGAAAGGGACCACGAGCAGTACTTC. V is TRBV29-1 and J is TRBJ2-7, with a possible D match to TRBD2 (7 bases). The V and J ends lost 7 bases and 5 bases respectively, with 21 bases between them. Germline V gene data show CDR1 as SQVTM and CDR2 as ANQGSEA. This CDR3 spans 14 amino acids.

The chain recombines TRBV20-1 with TRBJ2-5; the D gene is possibly TRBD2 (6 bases). This CDR3 is 11 amino acids long. V dropped 5 bases and J dropped 4 bases, with 8 bases sitting between them. Germline V gene lookup returns CDR1 DFQATT and CDR2 SNEGSKA (reference sequence). The CDR3 DNA follows: TGCAGTGCTCCAGCGGGAGAGACCCAGTACTTC. Protein: CSAPAGETQYF.

The chain links TRBV7-9 to TRBJ2-7, with TRBD2 matching 13 bases. The CDR3 runs to 14 residues. Germline values: CDR1 SEHNR, CDR2 FQNEAQ (reference sequence). V lost 3 bases and J lost 5; bases outside the gene matches: 1. Here the CDR3 reads CASSFGLAGDEQYF. The CDR3 DNA reads as TGTGCCAGCAGCTTCGGACTAGCGGGGGACGAGCAGTACTTC. Based on the CDR3 plus reference TRBV7-9 and TRBJ2-7, the full variable domain is DTGVSQNPRHKITKRGQNVTFRCDPISEHNRLYWYRQTLGQGPEFLTYFQNEAQLEKSRLLSDRFSAERPKGSFSTLEIQRTEQGDSAMYLCASSFGLAGDEQYFGPGTRLTVT.

This clone was detected only a few times. The V call is TRBV29-1, the J call TRBJ2-1, with 13 nucleotides matching TRBD2. V shed 5 bases, J shed 15 bases, and the junction held 7 bases outside the gene matches. Per germline, CDR1 SQVTM and CDR2 ANQGSEA. The CDR3 extends over 12 amino acids. The CDR3 loop reads CSVLLAGGLLFF. CDR3 nucleotides: TGCAGCGTTTTACTAGCGGGGGGGTTACTGTTCTTC.

The rearrangement joins TRBV21-1 to TRBJ2-1; the table's D call of TRBD1 was not tested on the DNA. TRBV21-1 is annotated as a pseudogene. This CDR3 has 18 residues. The CDR3, as DNA: TGTGCCAGCAGCATGAAAAGGCCGAGGCAGGGGTTGAGGAATGAGCAGTTCTTC. Amino acids: CASSMKRPRQGLRNEQFF.

The CDR3 sequence: CAISEGGLLSSPLHF. In nucleotides, the CDR3 is TGTGCCATCAGTGAAGGGGGGCTGCTTAGTTCACCCCTCCACTTT. The genes are TRBV10-3 and TRBJ1-6; possibly TRBD1 for D (6 bases). Trimming left V 3 bases short and J 9 bases short, with 15 bases between. The germline CDR1 and CDR2 sequences are ENHRY and SYGVKD. The CDR3 is 15 residues long.

This clone was counted only a few times. V usage is TRBV30 and J usage is TRBJ2-7, with D possibly matching TRBD1 (7 bases). Germline V lookup: CDR1 GTSNPN, CDR2 SVGIG (reference sequence). This CDR3 spans 13 amino acids. V lost 8 bases, J lost 6 bases, and 20 bases lay in between. Written as DNA, the CDR3 is TGTGCCGTGGGCAGGGGGGCAATGGGCGAGCAGTACTTC. This codes for CAVGRGAMGEQYF.